The clone carrying this TCR beta chain occurred many times. Antigen: not known. CDR3 length: 14 residues. Germline loops: CDR1 GTSNPN, CDR2 SVGIG (reference sequence). With V trimmed by 1 base and J by 7 bases, 8 bases remained unmatched. This sample is drawn from a study of T cells in Graves' hyperthyroidism and ophthalmopathy. Background on the study: Before any treatment, at initial diagnosis, peripheral blood was collected. Study conclusions and caveats: Most thyroid clonotypes with frequency above 0.001 were detected in blood. The authors' 13 V-J model separated ophthalmopathy from stable hyperthyroidism.

What was amplified from RNA transcripts were TCR beta CDR3 regions. The HTBI primer set drove a first-round RT-PCR of the TCR CDR3. TCRdb re-called the multiplex PCR reads with MiXCR, one entry per CDR3 protein. The sample yields hundreds of thousands of distinct CDR3 sequences, roughly 25% seen once. The study based diagnoses on clinical symptoms, serum thyroxine and TRAb, thyroid ultrasound and orbital computed tomography. The sequenced sample was blood. This receptor was identified in a woman aged 30 to 39 with Graves' ophthalmopathy. The chain carries TRBV30 and TRBJ1-2; 8 positions match TRBD1. CDR3 residues: CAWSGQGAISGYTF. CDR3 coding DNA: TGTGCCTGGAGTGGCCAGGGGGCTATATCTGGCTACACCTTC.